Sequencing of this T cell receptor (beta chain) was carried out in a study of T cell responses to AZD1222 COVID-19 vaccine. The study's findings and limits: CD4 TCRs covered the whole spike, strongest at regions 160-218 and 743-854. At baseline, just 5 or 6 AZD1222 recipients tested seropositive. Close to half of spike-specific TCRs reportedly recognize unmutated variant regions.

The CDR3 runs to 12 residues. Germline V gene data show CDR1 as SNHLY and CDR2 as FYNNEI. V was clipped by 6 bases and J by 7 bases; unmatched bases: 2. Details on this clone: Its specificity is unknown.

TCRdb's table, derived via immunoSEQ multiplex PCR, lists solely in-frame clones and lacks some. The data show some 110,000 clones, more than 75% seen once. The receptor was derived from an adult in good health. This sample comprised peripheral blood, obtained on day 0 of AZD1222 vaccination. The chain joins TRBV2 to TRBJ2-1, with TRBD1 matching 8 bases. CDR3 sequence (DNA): TGTGCCAGCAGCGACAGGGGTAATGAGCAGTTCTTC. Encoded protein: CASSDRGNEQFF.